A single sample gave rise to the 17 T cell receptor beta chains below, sequenced in a study of cytomegalovirus exposure and HLA in healthy donors. PCR employed 60 Vbeta and 13 Jbeta primers. Generated by immunoSEQ multiplex PCR, the TCRdb table keeps only in-frame clones and is missing some. Here the sample spans approximately 190,000 clones, roughly 84% being singletons. The material sequenced was PBMCs. The origin of the receptors is a woman aged 45 to 65 in good health and CMV-seropositive.

V and J are TRBV5-4 and TRBJ2-4, with D uncertain. Between the trimmed V and J ends, which lost 1 base and 6 bases, there was a span of 14 bases. The CDR3 has 15 residues. The germline V gene encodes CDR1 SGHNT and CDR2 YYREEE (reference sequence). The chain's CDR3 is CASSLLQSGGNIQYF. The CDR3 region has the DNA TGTGCCAGCAGCTTGCTGCAGTCCGGCGGAAACATTCAGTACTTC.

With regard to this clone: The junction departs from germline at one end; a sequencing error may be responsible. The genes are TRBV6-1 and TRBJ2-7; D is possibly TRBD1 (6 bases). The germline V gene encodes CDR1 MNHNS and CDR2 SASEGT. CDR3 length equals 12 residues. CDR3 sequence: CASSVLQGRSNF. In DNA form, the CDR3 reads TGTGCCAGCAGTGTCCTCCAGGGGCGATCCAACTTC.

CDR3 DNA sequence: TGTGCCAGCAGTGACTTAAGGGGGTGGGAAGAGACCCAGTACTTC. Its protein is CASSDLRGWEETQYF. The V call is TRBV6-4, the J call TRBJ2-5, with a tentative D call TRBD1 (6 bases). Germline loops: CDR1 MRHNA, CDR2 SNTAGT. V shed 1 base and J shed 3 bases, with 12 bases lying between them. The CDR3 sequence is 15 residues long.

The chain carries TRBV4-2 and TRBJ2-1, with 9 positions matching TRBD2. V was clipped by 0 bases and J by 7 bases; unmatched bases: 7. Germline CDR1 is LGHNA and CDR2 is YNFKEQ. This CDR3 spans 16 amino acids. The CDR3 protein is CASSQEAGGSSNEQFF. CDR3 bases: TGTGCCAGCAGCCAAGAAGCGGGGGGTAGCTCGAATGAGCAGTTCTTC.

The V gene is TRBV25-1, the J gene TRBJ1-3; TRBD1 matches at 8 bases. Germline loops: CDR1 MGHDK, CDR2 SYGVNS. The CDR3 totals 16 residues. V lost 6 bases to trimming and J lost 4 bases; unmatched junction nucleotides: 11. CDR3 sequence (DNA): TGTGCCAGCAGCGGACAGGGACTCTTTTTAGGAAACACCATATATTTT. This codes for CASSGQGLFLGNTIYF.

The gene calls are TRBV7-2 and TRBJ2-1; 11 bases match TRBD2. In germline, CDR1 is SGHTA, CDR2 FQGNSA. CDR3 size: 13 residues. V gave up 4 bases and J gave up 13 bases; unmatched junction bases: 6. The CDR3 sequence is CASSSSSGGLQFF. The CDR3 DNA follows: TGTGCCAGCAGCTCATCTAGCGGGGGGCTTCAGTTCTTC.

The chain recombines TRBV7-2 with TRBJ2-2, with 7 bases fitting TRBD2. Germline values: CDR1 SGHTA, CDR2 FQGNSA. CDR3 size: 14 residues. Trimming cost V 7 bases and J 6 bases; bases outside gene matches: 8. The CDR3 sequence is CASILGGSAGELFF. The DNA for the CDR3 is TGTGCCAGCATCTTGGGGGGGAGCGCCGGGGAGCTGTTTTTT.

CDR3 DNA: TGTGCCAGCAGCTTCCCGGAAAGGCGGGACTATGGCTACACCTTC. Residues: CASSFPERRDYGYTF. The V and J genes are TRBV5-8 and TRBJ1-2; D not resolved. The V gene lost 2 bases and the J gene lost 3 bases, with 14 bases spanning the gap. This CDR3 is built from 15 residues. CDR1 SGHTS and CDR2 YDEGEE come from the germline V gene.

The chain's CDR3 is CASSPPDGLGSGELFF. Here the CDR3 DNA reads TGTGCCAGCAGCCCGCCCGACGGACTAGGTTCCGGGGAGCTGTTTTTT. The rearrangement links TRBV11-2 to TRBJ2-2; 7 nucleotides agree with TRBD2. This CDR3 comprises 16 residues. Germline V CDR1 and CDR2: SGHAT, FQNNGV. The V segment lost 5 bases and the J segment 6 bases; nucleotides outside the gene matches: 12. The complete variable domain, with remaining parts taken from reference TRBV11-2 and TRBJ2-2, reads EAGVAQSPRYKIIEKRQSVAFWCNPISGHATLYWYQQILGQGPKLLIQFQNNGVVDDSQLPKDRFSAERLKGVDSTLKIQPAKLEDSAVYLCASSPPDGLGSGELFFGEGSRLTVL.

V and J are TRBV15 and TRBJ2-1, with D tentatively TRBD2 (7 bases). This CDR3 contains 16 residues. V lost 1 base, J lost 8 bases, and 18 bases lay in between. Germline CDR1 and CDR2: LNHNV and YYDKDF (reference sequence). Written as DNA, the CDR3 is TGTGCCACCAGCAGAGGGGGAGGGGGGGGGCGCGATGAGCAGTTCTTC. This sequence encodes CATSRGGGGGRDEQFF. Using reference TRBV15 and TRBJ2-1 for the parts outside the CDR3, the full variable domain is DAMVIQNPRYQVTQFGKPVTLSCSQTLNHNVMYWYQQKSSQAPKLLFHYYDKDFNNEADTPDNFQSRRPNTSFCFLDIRSPGLGDTAMYLCATSRGGGGGRDEQFFGPGTRLTVL.

The chain employs TRBV6-6 and TRBJ2-7, with TRBD1 matching over 8 bases. V dropped 4 bases and J dropped 1; count of bases not matched to a gene: 3. The CDR3 is 14 amino acids. Per the germline V gene, CDR1 is MNHNY and CDR2 is SVGAGI (reference sequence). The CDR3 sequence: CASSLTGVSYEQYF. In DNA, the CDR3 is TGTGCCAGCAGTTTGACAGGGGTATCCTACGAGCAGTACTTC.

This rearrangement joins TRBV9 to TRBJ1-5, with 7 bases fitting TRBD1. The germline gives CDR1 SGDLS, CDR2 YYNGEE. J lost 3 bases, V lost 2 bases, and 5 bases had no gene match. The CDR3 has 15 amino acids. The CDR3 DNA follows: TGTGCCAGCAGCGTTACCGGGACAGTCAATCAGCCCCAGCATTTT. Its translation is CASSVTGTVNQPQHF. Based on the CDR3 plus reference TRBV9 and TRBJ1-5, the full variable domain is DSGVTQTPKHLITATGQRVTLRCSPRSGDLSVYWYQQSLDQGLQFLIQYYNGEERAKGNILERFSAQQFPDLHSELNLSSLELGDSALYFCASSVTGTVNQPQHFGDGTRLSIL.

The chain has TRBV7-9 and TRBJ1-2; 8 bases are shared with TRBD1. CDR1 and CDR2 (germline): SEHNR, FQNEAQ (reference sequence). V shed 7 bases, J shed 4 bases, and the junction held 11 bases outside the gene matches. The CDR3 has 15 residues. The CDR3 DNA sequence: TGTGCCAGCACTACCTTGGACAGGGCTGGCTATGGCTACACCTTC. This gives the protein CASTTLDRAGYGYTF.

The genes are TRBV30 and TRBJ1-2; no firm D call. The CDR3 contains 15 residues. Germline CDR1 is GTSNPN and CDR2 is SVGIG (reference sequence). V was pared by 2 bases and J by 6 bases, with 19 bases between. CDR3 nucleotides: TGTGCCTGGAGTCCTGGTCTAGTCCTCCTAGATGGCTACACCTTC. Residues: CAWSPGLVLLDGYTF. The entire variable domain, with the rest obtained from reference TRBV30 and TRBJ1-2, is as follows: SQTIHQWPATLVQPVGSPLSLECTVEGTSNPNLYWYRQAAGRGLQLLFYSVGIGQISSEVPQNLSASRPQDRQFILSSKKLLLSDSGFYLCAWSPGLVLLDGYTFGSGTRLTVV.

The rearrangement uses TRBV19 and TRBJ1-5, with D perhaps TRBD1 (6 bases). V shed 5 bases and J shed 5 bases, with 16 bases lying between them. The germline V gene has CDR1 LNHDA and CDR2 SQIVND (reference sequence). There are 15 residues in the CDR3. CDR3: CASSPGGKGDQPQHF. In DNA, the CDR3 is TGTGCCAGTAGTCCGGGGGGCAAAGGAGATCAGCCCCAGCATTTT. The full variable domain, with the rest looked up from reference TRBV19 and TRBJ1-5, is DGGITQSPKYLFRKEGQNVTLSCEQNLNHDAMYWYRQDPGQGLRLIYYSQIVNDFQKGDIAEGYSVSREKKESFPLTVTSAQKNPTAFYLCASSPGGKGDQPQHFGDGTRLSIL.

V is TRBV5-4 and J is TRBJ2-3; tentative D call: TRBD1 (6 bases). The germline CDR1 and CDR2 sequences are SGHNT and YYREEE (reference sequence). V was clipped by 7 bases and J by 3 bases, with 18 bases between them. This CDR3 is 15 amino acids long. This CDR3 is CASASQGRVTDTQYF. CDR3 coding DNA: TGTGCCAGCGCATCTCAGGGGAGAGTGACAGATACGCAGTATTTT.

The genes are TRBV6-1 and TRBJ2-2, with a weak D call TRBD2 (5 bases). Per germline, CDR1 MNHNS and CDR2 SASEGT. Trimming took 4 bases from V and 8 from J, leaving 11 bases between them. The CDR3 sequence is 13 residues long. The CDR3 DNA reads as TGTGCCAGCAGTGTAGGAGAGCGGGGGGAGCTGTTTTTT. Its protein product is CASSVGERGELFF.